This TCR beta chain came from a study of identical twins. CDR1 and CDR2 from the germline V gene are DFQATT and SNEGSKA (reference sequence). Deletions cut 3 bases from V and 7 bases from J, with 22 bases between. The CDR3 runs to 16 residues. This clonotype was seen a handful of times. TCRdb itself ran the 5' RACE reads through MiXCR, one entry per CDR3 protein. The sample lists approximately 500,000 distinct CDR3 sequences; 24% were seen once. This sample was also put to use in a study of T cells expressing NK-cell markers. That work adds: There were seven HCMV-seropositive donors and one seronegative donor among the eight sequenced.

The material sequenced was CD4+ T cells sorted from blood. This TCR derives from a woman younger than 30 in good health. The chain employs TRBV20-1 and TRBJ1-5, with D possibly TRBD1 on 6 matching bases. CDR3 region: CSARDSGTTASQPQHF. The CDR3 region has the DNA TGCAGTGCTAGGGACAGCGGAACTACGGCCTCCCAGCCCCAGCATTTT.